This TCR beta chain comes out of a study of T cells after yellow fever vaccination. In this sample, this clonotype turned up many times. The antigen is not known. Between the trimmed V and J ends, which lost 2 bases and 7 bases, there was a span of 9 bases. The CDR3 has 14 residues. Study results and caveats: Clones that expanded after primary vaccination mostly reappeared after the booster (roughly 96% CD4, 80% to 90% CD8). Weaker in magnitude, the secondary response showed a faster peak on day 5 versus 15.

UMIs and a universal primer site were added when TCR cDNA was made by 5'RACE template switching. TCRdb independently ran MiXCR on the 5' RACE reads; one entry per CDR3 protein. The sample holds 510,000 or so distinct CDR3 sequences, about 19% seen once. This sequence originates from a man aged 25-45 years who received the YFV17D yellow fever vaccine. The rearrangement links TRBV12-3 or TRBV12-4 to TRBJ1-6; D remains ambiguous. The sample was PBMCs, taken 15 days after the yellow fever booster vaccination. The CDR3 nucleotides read TGTGCCAGCAGTTTAAGGGAGCTAAATTCACCCCTCCACTTT. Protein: CASSLRELNSPLHF.